Listed below are T cell receptor beta chains from one sample, sequenced in a study of Graves' ophthalmopathy and Graves' hyperthyroidism. TCRdb passed the multiplex PCR reads through MiXCR, listing each CDR3 protein once. The profile covers 450,000 or so distinct CDR3 sequences, with about 15% appearing a single time and 9.5% to 10% taken by the ten largest. The sequenced sample was blood. The receptors stem from a woman aged 25 to 39 with Graves' ophthalmopathy. Both conserved end residues are part of each CDR3. A D gene is named only where the DNA matches it firmly. The size of a clone is reported for some rows only, either as once, few or many, or as a class for expanded clones.

len	abundance	j_gene	d_gene	v_gene	CDR3aa	CDR3nt
15	many	TRBJ2-2	-	TRBV24-1	CATSDLRGLSGELFF	TGTGCCACCAGTGATTTGCGCGGTCTCTCTGGGGAGCTGTTTTTT
18	few	TRBJ1-6	-	TRBV28	CASSSPRLLSSYNSPLHF	TGTGCCAGCAGTTCCCCACGATTGTTGAGCTCCTATAATTCACCCCTCCACTTT
14	many	TRBJ2-7	-	TRBV28	CASSLRGGPREQYF	TGTGCCAGCAGTTTAAGGGGGGGGCCCCGCGAGCAGTACTTC
15	-	TRBJ2-5	-	TRBV10-3	CAISDAGAYQETQYF	TGTGCCATCAGTGACGCGGGGGCGTACCAAGAGACCCAGTACTTC
15	many	TRBJ2-4	TRBD2	TRBV6-2/TRBV6-3	CASSLAGFGKNIQYF	TGTGCCAGCAGTTTAGCGGGATTCGGCAAAAACATTCAGTACTTC
15	many	TRBJ2-7	-	TRBV7-3	CASSASSGTSYEQYF	TGTGCCAGCAGCGCGTCCTCCGGGACATCCTACGAGCAGTACTTC
13	-	TRBJ1-2	-	TRBV12-3/TRBV12-4	CASSFQDLGGYTF	TGTGCCAGCAGTTTCCAGGATCTGGGAGGCTACACCTTC
15	-	TRBJ1-5	-	TRBV6-1	CASSRGPPNNQPQHF	TGTGCCAGCAGTCGAGGGCCGCCCAACAATCAGCCCCAGCATTTT
15	-	TRBJ2-7	TRBD1	TRBV6-5	CASSYPGQGIYEQYF	TGTGCCAGCAGTTACCCGGGACAGGGGATCTACGAGCAGTACTTC
15	many	TRBJ1-1	TRBD1	TRBV6-1	CASSTHRDRNTEAFF	TGTGCCAGCAGTACCCATCGGGACAGGAACACTGAAGCTTTCTTT